This TCR beta chain came from a study of cytomegalovirus exposure and HLA in healthy donors. On the study more broadly: The same platform was used for the 130 or so validation repertoires as for the roughly 660 first-cohort repertoires, as reported in a later analysis. General study results and limits: The study recorded 160 or so TCR beta chains that were cytomegalovirus-associated. Confirmation in vitro established that three CMV-associated chains were specific for CMV antigens.

About this clone: Antigen: not known.

TCRdb's copy holds only in-frame clones and misses some; the assay was immunoSEQ multiplex PCR. The sample yields around 150,000 clones, roughly nine tenths seen once. The source is a woman younger than 30 in good health and CMV-seropositive. The sample comprised PBMCs.

The CDR3 region has the DNA TGTGCCTGGAACTCGGACCAGGGTCAGCCCCAGCATTTT. This translates into CAWNSDQGQPQHF. This rearrangement joins TRBV30 to TRBJ1-5; tentatively, D is TRBD1 (5 bases). The germline V and J ends were trimmed by 4 bases and 6 bases, with 13 bases remaining between them. The CDR3 has 13 residues. Looked up from germline, CDR1 is GTSNPN and CDR2 is SVGIG (reference sequence).